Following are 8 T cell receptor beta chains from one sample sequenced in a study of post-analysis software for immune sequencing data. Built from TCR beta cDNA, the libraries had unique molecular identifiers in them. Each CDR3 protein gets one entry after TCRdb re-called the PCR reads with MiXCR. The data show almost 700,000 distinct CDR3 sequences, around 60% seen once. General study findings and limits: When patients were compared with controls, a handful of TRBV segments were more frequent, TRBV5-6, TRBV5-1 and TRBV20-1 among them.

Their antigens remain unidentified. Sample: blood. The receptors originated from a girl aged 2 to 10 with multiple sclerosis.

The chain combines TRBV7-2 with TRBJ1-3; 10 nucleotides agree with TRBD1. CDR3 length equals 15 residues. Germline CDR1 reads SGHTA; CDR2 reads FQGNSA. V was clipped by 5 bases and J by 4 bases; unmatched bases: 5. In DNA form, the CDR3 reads TGTGCCAGCAGCGGGGACAGGGGCGACGGAAACACCATATATTTT. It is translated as CASSGDRGDGNTIYF.

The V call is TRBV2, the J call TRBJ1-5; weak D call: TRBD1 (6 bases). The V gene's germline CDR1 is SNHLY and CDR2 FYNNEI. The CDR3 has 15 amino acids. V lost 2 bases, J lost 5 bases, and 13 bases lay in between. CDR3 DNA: TGTGCCAGCAGTGAATTTGGGACACGGGATCAGCCCCAGCATTTT. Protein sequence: CASSEFGTRDQPQHF.

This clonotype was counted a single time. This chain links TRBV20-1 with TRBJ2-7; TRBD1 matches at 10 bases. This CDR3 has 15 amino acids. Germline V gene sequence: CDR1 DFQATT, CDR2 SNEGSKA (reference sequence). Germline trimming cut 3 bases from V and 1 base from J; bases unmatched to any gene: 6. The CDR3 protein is CSASPDRGASYEQYF. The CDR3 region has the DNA TGCAGTGCTAGCCCGGACAGGGGGGCATCCTACGAGCAGTACTTC.

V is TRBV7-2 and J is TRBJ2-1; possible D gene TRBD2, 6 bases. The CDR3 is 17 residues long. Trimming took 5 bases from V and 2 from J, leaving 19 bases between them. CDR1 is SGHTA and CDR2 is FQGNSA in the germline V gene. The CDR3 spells CASSLEGGLAAYNEQFF. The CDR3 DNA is TGTGCCAGCAGCCTAGAGGGAGGCCTAGCAGCCTACAATGAGCAGTTCTTC. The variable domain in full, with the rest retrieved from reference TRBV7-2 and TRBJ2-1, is GAGVSQSPSNKVTEKGKDVELRCDPISGHTALYWYRQSLGQGLEFLIYFQGNSAPDKSGLPSDRFSAERTGGSVSTLTIQRTQQEDSAVYLCASSLEGGLAAYNEQFFGPGTRLTVL.

The CDR3 here is CATRTSGAGTQYF. In DNA, the CDR3 is TGTGCCACCCGGACTAGCGGGGCCGGGACCCAGTACTTC. The V gene is TRBV6-5, the J gene TRBJ2-5, with 12 bases lining up with TRBD2. Germline assignment: CDR1 MNHEY and CDR2 SVGAGI. The CDR3 extends over 13 amino acids. With V trimmed by 10 bases and J by 7 bases, 7 bases remained unmatched.

CDR3 DNA: TGTGCCATGGGGGAGGGCATGAACACTGAAGCTTTCTTT. This encodes CAMGEGMNTEAFF. The chain is built from TRBV10-3 and TRBJ1-1; possible D gene TRBD1, 5 bases. The germline V gene has CDR1 ENHRY and CDR2 SYGVKD. V was trimmed by 9 bases and J by 0 bases, leaving 11 bases between them. The CDR3 extends over 13 amino acids.

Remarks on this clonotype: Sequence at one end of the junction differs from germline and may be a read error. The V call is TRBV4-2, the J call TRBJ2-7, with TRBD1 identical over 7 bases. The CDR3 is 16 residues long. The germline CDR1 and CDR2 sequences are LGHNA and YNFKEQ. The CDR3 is CVSSQTIGTVSYEQYF. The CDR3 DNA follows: TGTGTCAGCAGCCAAACCATAGGGACAGTCTCCTACGAGCAGTACTTC.

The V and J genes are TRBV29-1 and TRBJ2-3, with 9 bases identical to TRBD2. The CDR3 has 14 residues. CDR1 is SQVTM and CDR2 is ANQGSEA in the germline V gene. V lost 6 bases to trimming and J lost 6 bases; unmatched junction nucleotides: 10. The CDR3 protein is CSVILAGKGDTQYF. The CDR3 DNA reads TGCAGCGTAATCCTAGCGGGAAAAGGTGATACGCAGTATTTT.